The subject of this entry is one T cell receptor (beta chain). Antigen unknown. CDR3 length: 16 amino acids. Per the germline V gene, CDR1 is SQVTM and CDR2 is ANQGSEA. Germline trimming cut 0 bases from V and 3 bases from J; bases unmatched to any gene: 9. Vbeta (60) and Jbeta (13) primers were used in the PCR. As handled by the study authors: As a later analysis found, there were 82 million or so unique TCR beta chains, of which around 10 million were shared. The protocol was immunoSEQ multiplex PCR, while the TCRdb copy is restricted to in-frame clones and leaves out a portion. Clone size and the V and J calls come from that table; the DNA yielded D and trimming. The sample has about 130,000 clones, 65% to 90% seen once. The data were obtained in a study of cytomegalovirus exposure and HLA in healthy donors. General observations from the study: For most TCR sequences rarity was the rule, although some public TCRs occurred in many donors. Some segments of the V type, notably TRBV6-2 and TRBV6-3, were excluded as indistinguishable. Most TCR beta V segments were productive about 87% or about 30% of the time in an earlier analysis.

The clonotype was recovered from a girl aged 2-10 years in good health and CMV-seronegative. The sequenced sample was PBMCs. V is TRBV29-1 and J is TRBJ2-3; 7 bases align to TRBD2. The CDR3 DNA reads TGCAGCGTTGAAGATCTGGCGGGAGTGGAGACAGATACGCAGTATTTT. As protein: CSVEDLAGVETDTQYF.